Below are 25 T cell receptor beta chains sequenced from a single sample in a study of vaccination effects on CD4 cells after COVID-19. Sequenced by immunoSEQ multiplex PCR; TCRdb stores in-frame clones only, minus some. The repertoire holds 20,000 to 25,000 clones, under 75% seen once, with 35% to 45% in the top ten. Before sequencing, viral peptide pools were used by the ViraFEST assay to expand antigen-specific CD4+ T cells. Isolation of CD4+ T cells took place after nine to ten days of culture. A positive SARS-CoV-2 PCR test fell between March and December 2020. No antigens are known for them. Sequencing used CD4+ T cells from PBMCs cultured with a peptide pool, obtained before COVID-19 vaccination. Every receptor here comes from a human donor who had a prior SARS-CoV-2 infection.

The chain employs TRBV4-1 and TRBJ2-3, with TRBD1 matching over 9 bases. V lost 3 bases to trimming and J lost 3 bases; unmatched junction nucleotides: 7. Germline values: CDR1 MGHRA, CDR2 YSYEKL. CDR3 length equals 16 residues. The CDR3 DNA reads as TGCGCCAGCAGCCAGATGTGGGGGACAGGGACAGATACGCAGTATTTT. Translating it yields CASSQMWGTGTDTQYF.

V is TRBV5-1 and J is TRBJ1-3; no firm D call. CDR1 and CDR2 from the germline V gene are SGHRS and YFSETQ. Trimming cost V 0 bases and J 4 bases, with 11 bases left between them. The CDR3 is 15 amino acids. The CDR3: CASSLDAVSGNTIYF. The CDR3 DNA is TGCGCCAGCAGCTTGGATGCAGTATCCGGAAACACCATATATTTT.

In this sample, this clone turned up a few times. V usage is TRBV18 and J usage is TRBJ2-1; possibly TRBD2 for D (6 bases). This CDR3 spans 12 amino acids. V was trimmed by 3 bases and J by 8 bases, leaving 8 bases between them. Per germline, CDR1 KGHSH and CDR2 LQKENI. CDR3 DNA sequence: TGTGCCAGCTCACCCTCGGGGGATGAGCAGTTCTTC. Translation gives CASSPSGDEQFF.

The V call is TRBV5-6, the J call TRBJ1-3, with TRBD1 as a possible D gene (5 bases). V was pared by 1 base and J by 0 bases, with 17 bases between. Germline V lookup: CDR1 SGHDT, CDR2 YYEEEE. CDR3 length: 18 amino acids. The CDR3: CASSLYRGNLYSGNTIYF. In nucleotides, the CDR3 is TGTGCCAGCAGCTTGTACCGGGGCAACCTTTACTCTGGAAACACCATATATTTT.

The genes are TRBV19 and TRBJ2-3; weak D call: TRBD2 (7 bases). Germline loops: CDR1 LNHDA, CDR2 SQIVND (reference sequence). V gave up 8 bases and J gave up 4 bases, with 19 bases separating them. There are 15 residues in the CDR3. The DNA for the CDR3 is TGTGCCAGTTCCAGGGAGGGACATCGGGCAGATACGCAGTATTTT. It encodes CASSREGHRADTQYF.

V gene TRBV6-5 combines with J gene TRBJ1-1; maybe TRBD1 (5 bases). The ends were cut back, 6 bases at V and 3 bases at J, with 11 bases in the middle. The CDR3 consists of 13 residues. Germline-derived CDR1 and CDR2 are MNHEY and SVGAGI. The CDR3 DNA follows: TGTGCCAGCAGAGAGGGGCTTTACACTGAAGCTTTCTTT. Its protein product is CASREGLYTEAFF.

This clone occurred a few times. This chain joins TRBV5-1 and TRBJ2-2, with D possibly being TRBD1 (6 bases). Germline assignment: CDR1 SGHRS and CDR2 YFSETQ. This CDR3 comprises 15 residues. V lost 4 bases, J lost 6 bases, and 16 bases lay in between. The DNA for the CDR3 is TGCGCCAGCAGCCCTGGACAGTTGGATTCCGGGGAGCTGTTTTTT. This sequence encodes CASSPGQLDSGELFF. Using reference TRBV5-1 and TRBJ2-2 for the parts outside the CDR3, the full variable domain is KAGVTQTPRYLIKTRGQQVTLSCSPISGHRSVSWYQQTPGQGLQFLFEYFSETQRNKGNFPGRFSGRQFSNSRSEMNVSTLELGDSALYLCASSPGQLDSGELFFGEGSRLTVL.

This chain joins TRBV6-1 and TRBJ1-2, with D perhaps TRBD1 (5 bases). The germline V gene has CDR1 MNHNS and CDR2 SASEGT. The germline V and J ends were trimmed by 3 bases and 2 bases, with 16 bases remaining between them. This CDR3 is built from 16 residues. This CDR3 reads CASSDFGGRKNYGYTF. DNA for the CDR3: TGTGCCAGCAGTGACTTTGGGGGACGGAAAAACTATGGCTACACCTTC.

This clone was detected only a few times. V and J are TRBV7-9 and TRBJ2-7; D not certain. The CDR3 runs to 16 residues. The germline V and J ends were trimmed by 1 base and 2 bases, with 15 bases remaining between them. In germline, CDR1 is SEHNR, CDR2 FQNEAQ (reference sequence). The chain's CDR3 is CASSLDGLQSTYEQYF. The CDR3 bases are TGTGCCAGCAGCTTAGATGGGCTTCAATCCACCTACGAGCAGTACTTC.

The CDR3 sequence is CATSRELGANYGYTF. The CDR3 DNA reads TGTGCCACCAGCAGGGAACTCGGGGCTAACTATGGCTACACCTTC. The V and J genes are TRBV15 and TRBJ1-2; D gene ambiguous. CDR1 LNHNV and CDR2 YYDKDF come from the germline V gene (reference sequence). Trimming cost V 3 bases and J 0 bases, with 11 bases left between them. This CDR3 is built from 15 residues. Complete variable domain (other parts from reference TRBV15 and TRBJ1-2): DAMVIQNPRYQVTQFGKPVTLSCSQTLNHNVMYWYQQKSSQAPKLLFHYYDKDFNNEADTPDNFQSRRPNTSFCFLDIRSPGLGDTAMYLCATSRELGANYGYTFGSGTRLTVV.

This clone has a single count. J is TRBJ2-6 and V is TRBV19; the D is unclear. The V end lost 3 bases, the J end lost 0 bases, and 21 bases lay between the germline ends. The CDR3 runs to 20 residues. Germline CDR1 is LNHDA and CDR2 is SQIVND (reference sequence). Written as DNA, the CDR3 is TGTGCCAGTAGTATCCGGAGAATAATTGGCCCTCTCTCTGGGGCCAACGTCCTGACTTTC. It codes for CASSIRRIIGPLSGANVLTF. The full variable domain, rest sourced from reference TRBV19 and TRBJ2-6, is DGGITQSPKYLFRKEGQNVTLSCEQNLNHDAMYWYRQDPGQGLRLIYYSQIVNDFQKGDIAEGYSVSREKKESFPLTVTSAQKNPTAFYLCASSIRRIIGPLSGANVLTFGAGSRLTVL.

V and J are TRBV7-9 and TRBJ2-7; tentative D call: TRBD1 (5 bases). Germline V lookup: CDR1 SEHNR, CDR2 FQNEAQ (reference sequence). The CDR3 totals 15 residues. The V gene lost 3 bases and the J gene lost 3 bases, with 15 bases spanning the gap. CDR3 DNA sequence: TGTGCCAGCAGCTTTAAACAGGACGGAGTCTACGAGCAGTACTTC. Translated: CASSFKQDGVYEQYF.

The V and J genes are TRBV4-1 and TRBJ2-3, with 7 nucleotides matching TRBD1. Germline V lookup: CDR1 MGHRA, CDR2 YSYEKL. The V segment lost 4 bases and the J segment 0 bases; nucleotides outside the gene matches: 10. This CDR3 has 17 amino acids. CDR3: CASSRQPGTVSTDTQYF. Written as DNA, the CDR3 is TGCGCCAGCAGCCGTCAACCCGGGACAGTTAGCACAGATACGCAGTATTTT.

The chain links TRBV25-1 to TRBJ2-5; D gene unclear. Trimming cost V 3 bases and J 5 bases, with 10 bases left between them. From germline, CDR1 is MGHDK and CDR2 SYGVNS. The CDR3 runs to 13 residues. In DNA form, the CDR3 reads TGTGCCAGCAGTGAGTCAGGAAGCGAGACCCAGTACTTC. It encodes CASSESGSETQYF.

This clone showed up just once. The rearrangement links TRBV27 to TRBJ2-5; D is perhaps TRBD2 (6 bases). Trimming removed 6 bases from V and 7 bases from J, with 21 bases in between. Germline CDR1 reads MNHEY; CDR2 reads SMNVEV (reference sequence). The CDR3 contains 15 residues. Here the CDR3 reads CASRTGTGTSGTQYF. CDR3 nucleotides: TGTGCCAGCAGAACCGGGACTGGGACTTCCGGGACCCAGTACTTC.

The chain links TRBV19 to TRBJ1-1; 8 bases line up with TRBD1. Trimming cost V 9 bases and J 1 base; bases outside gene matches: 13. The CDR3 length is 16 residues. CDR1 is LNHDA, CDR2 SQIVND, per germline (reference sequence). The CDR3 DNA reads TGTGCCAGCAGCAGGACAGGGTTCCCCCGGAACACTGAAGCTTTCTTT. Translated, it gives CASSRTGFPRNTEAFF. Filled out from reference TRBV19 and TRBJ1-1, the complete variable domain reads DGGITQSPKYLFRKEGQNVTLSCEQNLNHDAMYWYRQDPGQGLRLIYYSQIVNDFQKGDIAEGYSVSREKKESFPLTVTSAQKNPTAFYLCASSRTGFPRNTEAFFGQGTRLTVV.

The rearrangement links TRBV7-9 to TRBJ2-3, with a possible D match to TRBD1 (5 bases). V shed 0 bases and J shed 4 bases, with 14 bases lying between them. This CDR3 comprises 16 residues. Germline values: CDR1 SEHNR, CDR2 FQNEAQ (reference sequence). The CDR3 is CASSLARQGRSDTQYF. The DNA for the CDR3 is TGTGCCAGCAGCTTAGCGCGTCAGGGCAGGTCAGATACGCAGTATTTT.

This clone occurred a few times. This rearrangement joins TRBV29-1 to TRBJ1-1; 12 bases agree with TRBD1. The CDR3 extends over 14 amino acids. Germline assignment: CDR1 SQVTM and CDR2 ANQGSEA. J lost 4 bases, V lost 6 bases, and 6 bases had no gene match. The DNA for the CDR3 is TGCAGCGTCCTCGGGGGACAGGGGGCCACTGAAGCTTTCTTT. Translating gives CSVLGGQGATEAFF.

DNA of the CDR3: TGCGCCAGCAGCCCCACAGCTTGGACAGGGACGGGCGAGCAGTACTTC. It yields the protein CASSPTAWTGTGEQYF. The V call is TRBV5-1, the J call TRBJ2-7, with TRBD1 matching over 8 bases. This CDR3 has 16 residues. Per germline, CDR1 SGHRS and CDR2 YFSETQ. The V and J ends lost 4 bases and 6 bases, in that order; junction bases with no gene match: 15. Full variable domain (missing parts from reference TRBV5-1 and TRBJ2-7): KAGVTQTPRYLIKTRGQQVTLSCSPISGHRSVSWYQQTPGQGLQFLFEYFSETQRNKGNFPGRFSGRQFSNSRSEMNVSTLELGDSALYLCASSPTAWTGTGEQYFGPGTRLTVT.

This clone occurred a few times. CDR3 sequence: CASSSSGRATGELFF. The CDR3 DNA is TGTGCCAGCAGCTCTAGCGGGAGGGCCACCGGGGAGCTGTTTTTT. The chain has TRBV11-3 and TRBJ2-2; TRBD2 matches at 12 bases. Germline CDR1 SGHNT, CDR2 YENEEA. The V gene end was trimmed by 4 bases and the J gene end by 4 bases; junction bases not matched to a gene: 1. The CDR3 is made up of 15 amino acids.

This clone was seen only once. The chain couples TRBV5-1 to TRBJ1-4; D is perhaps TRBD1 (5 bases). V lost 4 bases to trimming and J lost 8 bases, with 18 bases between them. The CDR3 is 15 residues long. CDR1 is SGHRS and CDR2 is YFSETQ in the germline V gene. The CDR3 here is CASSPEGQGGEKLFF. DNA of the CDR3: TGCGCCAGCAGCCCCGAGGGTCAGGGTGGGGAAAAACTGTTTTTT.

The chain employs TRBV30 and TRBJ2-3, with no clear D. Trimming left V 1 base short and J 1 base short, with 21 bases between. The V gene's germline CDR1 is GTSNPN and CDR2 SVGIG (reference sequence). The length of the CDR3 is 18 residues. CDR3 loop: CAWSGRAPETDRTDTQYF. CDR3 in DNA: TGTGCCTGGAGTGGTCGTGCGCCTGAAACGGACCGCACAGATACGCAGTATTTT.

A single count supports this clone. The chain has TRBV7-3 and TRBJ2-5; D assignment may be TRBD1 or TRBD2 (5 bases each). The CDR3 is 14 residues long. Per germline, CDR1 SGHTA and CDR2 FQGTGA. Trimming took 1 base from V and 1 from J, leaving 7 bases between them. This CDR3 reads CASSLMGTQETQYF. CDR3 coding DNA: TGTGCCAGCAGCTTAATGGGGACCCAAGAGACCCAGTACTTC.

This clone has a handful of counts. The chain employs TRBV7-9 and TRBJ1-6; the D gene is possibly TRBD1 (6 bases). V gave up 5 bases and J gave up 5 bases, with 16 bases separating them. The CDR3 is made up of 16 amino acids. Per germline, CDR1 SEHNR and CDR2 FQNEAQ (reference sequence). The CDR3 loop reads CASSLESGGNNSPLHF. CDR3 nucleotides: TGTGCCAGCAGCCTAGAGTCCGGGGGCAATAATTCACCCCTCCACTTT.

The chain couples TRBV7-2 to TRBJ2-1; no firm D call. The CDR3 consists of 18 residues. V lost 2 bases to trimming and J lost 0 bases, with 17 bases between them. Germline CDR1 and CDR2: SGHTA and FQGNSA. CDR3 region: CASSLMIARKISYNEQFF. CDR3 nucleotides: TGTGCCAGCAGCTTAATGATAGCCCGGAAAATCTCCTACAATGAGCAGTTCTTC. The full variable domain, rest sourced from reference TRBV7-2 and TRBJ2-1, is GAGVSQSPSNKVTEKGKDVELRCDPISGHTALYWYRQSLGQGLEFLIYFQGNSAPDKSGLPSDRFSAERTGGSVSTLTIQRTQQEDSAVYLCASSLMIARKISYNEQFFGPGTRLTVL.